The subject of this entry is one T cell receptor (beta chain). What it binds is unknown. The RNA input was 0.5 to 1 ug, and it was reverse transcribed with random hexamers. Amplification of TCR beta CDR3 spanned 54 Vbeta and 13 Jbeta via immunoSEQ multiplex PCR. TCRdb re-called the immunoSEQ multiplex PCR reads through MiXCR, storing one row per CDR3 protein. There are 350,000 to 550,000 distinct CDR3 sequences in the sample; approximately 85% occur only once, and more than 0.09% lies in the top ten. Germline V gene lookup returns CDR1 SGHNT and CDR2 YYREEE (reference sequence). V was cut by 0 bases and J by 4 bases, with 7 bases left in between. The CDR3 spans 13 residues. In blood CD8+ and CD4+ T cells, TCR beta underwent sequencing. It was negative isolation that provided the CD8+ and CD4+ T cells, whereas TEMRA cells were enriched by FACS. The source of the sample is a study of CD8 T cells in Susac syndrome. Findings and limits, study-wide: As acknowledged by the study, its TCR sequencing and HLA analysis included a relatively small number of individuals.

The V gene is TRBV5-4, the J gene TRBJ1-1; D unclear. This clonotype was obtained from a human donor with multiple sclerosis. Material for sequencing was CD8+ T cells from PBMCs. CDR3 protein: CASSLGLRTEAFF. Written as DNA, the CDR3 is TGTGCCAGCAGCTTGGGGTTACGCACTGAAGCTTTCTTT.